The 17 T cell receptor beta chains below all came from one sample that was sequenced in a study of response to subunit inactivated influenza vaccine. TCRdb passed the RT-PCR reads through MiXCR, listing each CDR3 protein once. The sample consists of some 600,000 distinct CDR3 sequences, approximately 15% of them appearing once. Specimen: PBMCs from blood, collected 14 to 15 days before vaccination. The source of these receptors is a man in his fifties or sixties who received an inactivated influenza vaccine.

This sequence joins TRBV20-1 and TRBJ1-1; the match to TRBD1 covers 8 bases. Germline trimming cut 7 bases from V and 4 bases from J; bases unmatched to any gene: 8. Germline values: CDR1 DFQATT, CDR2 SNEGSKA (reference sequence). The CDR3 runs to 13 residues. The chain's CDR3 is CSVSRQGPTEAFF. Here the CDR3 DNA reads TGCAGTGTCTCGAGACAGGGGCCCACTGAAGCTTTCTTT.

This clonotype was detected a few times. The chain joins TRBV11-2 to TRBJ2-5; D is perhaps TRBD2 (6 bases). Germline CDR1 and CDR2: SGHAT and FQNNGV. Trimming took 5 bases from V and 7 from J, leaving 20 bases between them. The CDR3 consists of 15 residues. As DNA, the CDR3 is TGTGCCAGCAGCCCCCGACCGGAACGGGGAGGGACCCAGTACTTC. It is translated as CASSPRPERGGTQYF.

Only a few counts were recorded for this clonotype. The J gene is TRBJ2-5, the V gene TRBV5-1, with D tentatively TRBD1 (5 bases). The V end was cut by 0 bases, the J end by 2 bases, with 8 bases between. The CDR3 totals 14 residues. CDR1 SGHRS and CDR2 YFSETQ come from the germline V gene. Here the CDR3 reads CASSLDRPQETQYF. In DNA, the CDR3 is TGCGCCAGCAGCTTGGACAGGCCACAAGAGACCCAGTACTTC.

This clonotype has a handful of counts. The gene calls are TRBV3-1 and TRBJ1-3; D uncertain. The V end was cut by 0 bases, the J end by 7 bases, with 4 bases between. The CDR3 spans 12 residues. Germline V lookup: CDR1 LGHDT, CDR2 YNNKEL (reference sequence). The CDR3 region is CASSQDHNTIYF. The CDR3 DNA is TGTGCCAGCAGCCAAGACCACAACACCATATATTTT.

This clonotype was observed a handful of times. This CDR3 reads CASSSISSGSYNEQFF. In DNA form, the CDR3 reads TGCGCCAGCAGCTCCATATCTAGCGGATCCTACAATGAGCAGTTCTTC. The chain has TRBV5-1 and TRBJ2-1; 7 bases are shared with TRBD2. Germline loops: CDR1 SGHRS, CDR2 YFSETQ. This CDR3 region has 16 residues. J gave up 1 base and V 3 bases, and 7 bases lay outside the gene matches.

The chain has TRBV5-1 and TRBJ1-5, with TRBD1 matching 8 bases. This CDR3 has 15 residues. The germline V gene encodes CDR1 SGHRS and CDR2 YFSETQ. V was clipped by 0 bases and J by 6 bases; unmatched bases: 5. Here the CDR3 DNA reads TGCGCCAGCAGCTTGGGGGCAGGGGGCGTTCAGCCCCAGCATTTT. Translating it yields CASSLGAGGVQPQHF.

For this clonotype: One end of the junction fails to match germline, which may point to a read error. The CDR3, as DNA: TGTGCCATCAGCTTAGACAGGGGATCATTCTATGGCTACACCTTC. Amino acid sequence: CAISLDRGSFYGYTF. The V call is TRBV7-8, the J call TRBJ1-2; 8 bases align to TRBD1. The CDR3 is 15 residues long. The germline gives CDR1 SGHVS, CDR2 FQNEAQ.

This clonotype was seen a few times. The chain is built from TRBV20-1 and TRBJ1-5; D not resolved. This CDR3 is built from 10 residues. Germline V gene lookup returns CDR1 DFQATT and CDR2 SNEGSKA (reference sequence). Trimming shortened V by 3 bases and J by 8 bases, and 5 bases separated the two germline ends. The CDR3 nucleotides are TGCAGTGCTAGCACTGAGCCCCAGCATTTT. Translation gives CSASTEPQHF.

There are a few counts of this clonotype. The gene calls are TRBV7-2 and TRBJ2-7; 10 bases match TRBD1. Germline V gives CDR1 SGHTA, CDR2 FQGNSA. The CDR3 totals 18 residues. J lost 4 bases, V lost 5 bases, and 17 bases had no gene match. CDR3 sequence reads: CASSQRELNRDRGYEQYF. For the CDR3, the DNA is TGTGCCAGCAGCCAGCGCGAGTTAAACCGGGACAGGGGATACGAGCAGTACTTC. Based on the CDR3 plus reference TRBV7-2 and TRBJ2-7, the full variable domain is GAGVSQSPSNKVTEKGKDVELRCDPISGHTALYWYRQSLGQGLEFLIYFQGNSAPDKSGLPSDRFSAERTGGSVSTLTIQRTQQEDSAVYLCASSQRELNRDRGYEQYFGPGTRLTVT.

This clonotype has just a few counts. The V call is TRBV12-3 or TRBV12-4, the J call TRBJ1-5; TRBD1 might be the D (5 bases). Trimming left V 4 bases short and J 2 bases short, with 15 bases between. The CDR3 is 16 residues long. CDR3 DNA sequence: TGTGCCAGCAGTTACGGGGGGTGGGGTGGCAATCAGCCCCAGCATTTT. This encodes CASSYGGWGGNQPQHF.

This clonotype was seen just once. The chain combines TRBV7-2 with TRBJ2-5; weak D call: TRBD1 (6 bases). The V end was cut by 0 bases, the J end by 1 base, with 24 bases between. In germline, CDR1 is SGHTA, CDR2 FQGNSA. The CDR3 has 20 residues. CDR3 in amino acids: CASSLAITSGAKGTQETQYF. CDR3 DNA: TGTGCCAGCAGCTTAGCGATCACATCAGGGGCCAAGGGGACCCAAGAGACCCAGTACTTC.

This clonotype has a handful of counts. The V and J genes are TRBV4-3 and TRBJ2-7; TRBD1 or TRBD2 may be the D gene (5 bases each). From germline, CDR1 is LGHNA and CDR2 YSLEER. The CDR3 runs to 14 residues. V gave up 0 bases and J gave up 7 bases, with 13 bases separating them. Here the CDR3 DNA reads TGCGCCAGCAGCCAAGATAGGGGCGGGTGGGAGCAGTACTTC. Translated: CASSQDRGGWEQYF.

The chain links TRBV12-3 or TRBV12-4 to TRBJ2-7, with D perhaps assigned TRBD1 or TRBD2 (6 bases each). Trimming removed 2 bases at V and 7 bases at J, with 15 bases between. The CDR3 runs 14 residues. For the CDR3, the DNA is TGTGCCAGCAGTTTACGTCAGGTAGGGGGGGAGCAGTACTTC. Translated: CASSLRQVGGEQYF.

V and J are TRBV14 and TRBJ1-6; no firm D call. CDR1 SGHDN and CDR2 FVKESK come from the germline V gene. The CDR3 extends over 12 amino acids. The V gene lost 1 base and the J gene lost 13 bases, with 8 bases spanning the gap. This CDR3 reads CASSQGVPPLHF. CDR3 nucleotide sequence: TGTGCCAGCAGCCAAGGAGTGCCCCCCCTCCACTTT.

In its sample, this clonotype was seen a few times. The chain is built from TRBV10-1 and TRBJ1-1, with D maybe TRBD1 (6 bases). Looked up from germline, CDR1 is WNHNN and CDR2 is SYGVQD (reference sequence). This CDR3 has 13 amino acids. Trimming removed 7 bases at V and 9 bases at J, with 18 bases between. This CDR3 reads CASTPNSRGQAFF. CDR3 nucleotide sequence: TGCGCCAGCACCCCCAACAGCAGGGGACAAGCTTTCTTT.

This clonotype has only a few counts. V is TRBV29-1 and J is TRBJ2-7, with D perhaps matching TRBD2 (5 bases). There are 12 residues in the CDR3. The V gene lost 6 bases and the J gene lost 4 bases, with 13 bases spanning the gap. Looked up from germline, CDR1 is SQVTM and CDR2 is ANQGSEA. CDR3 protein: CSVRTGEYEQYF. CDR3 DNA sequence: TGCAGCGTCCGGACTGGGGAGTACGAGCAGTACTTC.

This clonotype was observed many times. The chain links TRBV5-1 to TRBJ2-1; D may be TRBD2 (5 bases). CDR1 and CDR2 from the germline V gene are SGHRS and YFSETQ. The CDR3 spans 12 residues. The V and J ends lost 10 bases and 8 bases respectively, with 16 bases between them. CDR3 bases: TGCGCCTCTTCAACTAGTTTCGATGAGCAGTTCTTC. Translating it yields CASSTSFDEQFF.